This TCR beta chain was retrieved from a study of cytomegalovirus exposure and HLA in healthy donors. Overall study results and limits: HLA allele associations emerged for about 16,000 TCR beta sequences in a later analysis, at 0.05 false discovery rate. Presence/absence analyses assumed roughly uniform sequencing depth across donors, which may not hold. Previously analyzed data showed that most TCR beta V segments were productive at a frequency of about 87% or about 30%.

As for this clone: The antigen is undetermined.

Both 60 Vbeta primers and 13 Jbeta primers went into the PCR. Profiling relied on immunoSEQ multiplex PCR, and the TCRdb table lists in-frame clones only, not all of them. The sample contains approximately 160,000 clones, roughly three quarters of which appear only once. The sample taken for sequencing was PBMCs. The sequence came from a man younger than 35 in good health and CMV-seropositive.

CDR3 nucleotide sequence: TGCGCCAGCAGCTTGGAGGGGCAGCTGGATACGCAGTATTTT. Translation: CASSLEGQLDTQYF. V and J are TRBV5-1 and TRBJ2-3, with D possibly TRBD1 on 5 matching bases. The CDR3 is 14 amino acids. Germline CDR1 reads SGHRS; CDR2 reads YFSETQ. Trimming removed 0 bases from V and 6 bases from J, with 11 bases in between.